The 12 T cell receptor beta chains listed next were all sequenced from one sample in a study of cytomegalovirus exposure and HLA in healthy donors. Use of 60 Vbeta and 13 Jbeta primers characterized the PCR. The method was immunoSEQ multiplex PCR; TCRdb's version includes in-frame clones alone and lacks a portion of them. This sample has around 180,000 clones, with roughly nine tenths found just once. Sample: PBMCs. Receptors originate from a girl under two years old in good health and CMV-seronegative.

V gene TRBV5-1 combines with J gene TRBJ1-2; TRBD1 aligns across 9 bases. The ends lost 4 bases at V and 8 bases at J; junction bases unmatched: 9. The germline V gene has CDR1 SGHRS and CDR2 YFSETQ. The CDR3 loop spans 14 amino acids. The CDR3 sequence is CASSVGQGLGGYTF. The CDR3 nucleotides read TGCGCCAGCAGCGTAGGACAGGGGCTTGGAGGCTACACCTTC. Based on the CDR3 plus reference TRBV5-1 and TRBJ1-2, the full variable domain is KAGVTQTPRYLIKTRGQQVTLSCSPISGHRSVSWYQQTPGQGLQFLFEYFSETQRNKGNFPGRFSGRQFSNSRSEMNVSTLELGDSALYLCASSVGQGLGGYTFGSGTRLTVV.

The rearrangement links TRBV7-2 to TRBJ1-6; 10 bases line up with TRBD1. With V trimmed by 6 bases and J by 8 bases, 4 bases remained unmatched. Germline CDR1 and CDR2: SGHTA and FQGNSA. This CDR3 region has 14 residues. CDR3 nucleotide sequence: TGTGCCAGCAGACGGGACAGGGGAGATTCACCCCTCCACTTT. This gives the protein CASRRDRGDSPLHF.

The chain carries TRBV7-9 and TRBJ1-4; D is unresolved. Deletions cut 5 bases from V and 0 bases from J, with 10 bases between. The CDR3 is 15 residues long. Germline CDR1 and CDR2: SEHNR and FQNEAQ (reference sequence). The CDR3 coding sequence is TGTGCCAGCAGCCCCCCCGGGGCAACTAATGAAAAACTGTTTTTT. This encodes CASSPPGATNEKLFF.

The chain employs TRBV13 and TRBJ2-5; 10 nucleotides line up with TRBD2. In germline, CDR1 is PRHDT, CDR2 FYEKMQ (reference sequence). The CDR3 totals 16 residues. The J segment lost 4 bases and the V segment lost 6 bases, leaving 11 bases of the junction unmatched. The CDR3: CASSAGLAGVLETQYF. The DNA of the CDR3 is TGTGCCAGCAGTGCCGGGCTAGCGGGAGTATTAGAGACCCAGTACTTC.

The gene calls are TRBV6-6 and TRBJ2-5; D uncertain. Germline V gene data show CDR1 as MNHNY and CDR2 as SVGAGI (reference sequence). Trimming stripped 6 bases from V and 2 bases from J, with 10 bases between. The CDR3 totals 13 residues. The CDR3 is CASSRDGQETQYF. CDR3 DNA: TGTGCCAGCAGCCGAGACGGGCAAGAGACCCAGTACTTC.

This rearrangement joins TRBV6-5 to TRBJ2-1, with TRBD2 identical over 13 bases. The germline V gene has CDR1 MNHEY and CDR2 SVGAGI. V shed 7 bases and J 8 bases; nucleotides not matched to a gene: 5. The CDR3 length is 14 residues. The CDR3 DNA reads TGTGCCAGCATACTAGCGGGAGGGCCGGATGAGCAGTTCTTC. This translates into CASILAGGPDEQFF.

This CDR3 is CASSQADYTGELFF. CDR3 sequence (DNA): TGCGCCAGCAGCCAAGCGGACTACACCGGGGAGCTGTTTTTT. The chain carries TRBV4-3 and TRBJ2-2; D may be TRBD2 (5 bases). The CDR3 consists of 14 residues. The germline V gene encodes CDR1 LGHNA and CDR2 YSLEER. V lost 1 base to trimming and J lost 3 bases, with 6 bases between them.

The CDR3 protein is CASSPNGVITIYF. In DNA, the CDR3 is TGTGCCAGTAGCCCTAACGGTGTGATCACCATATATTTT. The rearrangement uses TRBV19 and TRBJ1-3; the D is unclear. Trimming took off 6 bases at V and 9 bases at J, with 15 bases between the two ends. The germline V gene encodes CDR1 LNHDA and CDR2 SQIVND (reference sequence). This CDR3 is 13 amino acids long.

The V gene is TRBV11-1, the J gene TRBJ1-1; D not resolved. Germline V gene sequence: CDR1 SGHAT, CDR2 FQDESV (reference sequence). Trimming stripped 1 base from V and 1 base from J, with 10 bases between. This CDR3 region has 15 residues. CDR3 coding DNA: TGTGCCAGCAGCTTAGGGACTTCCGGGAACACTGAAGCTTTCTTT. Translated: CASSLGTSGNTEAFF.

The genes are TRBV6-1 and TRBJ1-2; TRBD1 is a possible D gene (6 bases). The CDR3 is 13 residues long. Germline V gene sequence: CDR1 MNHNS, CDR2 SASEGT. V shed 7 bases and J shed 12 bases, with 21 bases lying between them. CDR3: CASNPSLQGHNTF. For the CDR3, the DNA is TGTGCCAGCAACCCGAGTTTACAGGGCCACAACACCTTC.

This chain joins TRBV20-1 and TRBJ1-2; D remains unclear. The CDR3 runs 9 residues. The ends were cut back, 7 bases at V and 13 bases at J, with 13 bases in the middle. Germline values: CDR1 DFQATT, CDR2 SNEGSKA (reference sequence). CDR3 sequence: CSVYPRGTF. CDR3 in DNA: TGCAGTGTTTACCCCCGGGGCACCTTC.

The chain carries TRBV19 and TRBJ1-1; D possibly corresponds to TRBD1 (5 bases). Germline V CDR1 and CDR2: LNHDA, SQIVND (reference sequence). The CDR3 covers 14 residues. With 3 bases removed from V and 4 bases from J, the gap between germline ends came to 12 bases. The CDR3 nucleotides are TGTGCCAGTAGTATGGCAGGGAGGGTCACTGAAGCTTTCTTT. It yields the protein CASSMAGRVTEAFF.